This T cell receptor (beta chain) appears in the sequencing data of a study of cytomegalovirus exposure and HLA in healthy donors. Turning to the study itself: The approximately 120 validation repertoires used the same platform as the 666 first-cohort repertoires, a later analysis reported. Study-wide findings and caveats: Researchers catalogued over 150 TCR beta chains as cytomegalovirus-associated. There were a few CMV-associated chains whose specificity for CMV antigens was confirmed in vitro.

The approximately 120-subject validation cohort, separate from the roughly 700-subject first cohort, included the donors. TCRdb's table, derived via immunoSEQ multiplex PCR, lists solely in-frame clones and lacks some. This sample has about 240,000 clones; approximately 86% occur once, and the top ten carry 1.2%. To note about this clone: No antigen is known for it.

The CDR3 runs to 15 residues. CDR1 is SGHTA and CDR2 is FQGNSA in the germline V gene. Germline trimming cut 5 bases from V and 0 bases from J; bases unmatched to any gene: 6. Sequencing used PBMCs. This clonotype was sampled from a woman aged 25 to 39 in good health and CMV-seropositive. The J gene is TRBJ1-2, the V gene TRBV7-2; 7 bases agree with TRBD1. The CDR3 nucleotides read TGTGCCAGCAGCCTGGGACAGAACGCTAACTATGGCTACACCTTC. Translated: CASSLGQNANYGYTF.